The 22 T cell receptor beta chains below come from one sample, sequenced in a study of cytomegalovirus exposure and HLA in healthy donors. Method: immunoSEQ multiplex PCR; TCRdb's copy keeps in-frame clones and lacks some. The repertoire holds hundreds of thousands of clones, roughly 84% seen once, with approximately 2% in the top ten. Specimen: PBMCs. These receptors all come from a woman aged 18-35 years in good health and CMV-seropositive.

This clone has a single count. The chain has TRBV13 and TRBJ1-1; D is ambiguous. The CDR3 totals 11 residues. V was clipped by 2 bases and J by 11 bases, with 9 bases between them. CDR1 is PRHDT and CDR2 is FYEKMQ in the germline V gene (reference sequence). CDR3 in amino acids: CASSLTGEAFF. CDR3 in DNA: TGTGCCAGCAGCTTAACCGGGGAGGCTTTCTTT.

This rearrangement joins TRBV4-1 to TRBJ1-1; no definite D call. Trimming shortened V by 0 bases and J by 5 bases, and 4 bases separated the two germline ends. This CDR3 region has 12 residues. Germline V gives CDR1 MGHRA, CDR2 YSYEKL. This CDR3 is CASSQDETEAFF. CDR3 sequence (DNA): TGCGCCAGCAGCCAAGACGAGACTGAAGCTTTCTTT.

The rearrangement joins TRBV27 to TRBJ2-2; TRBD2 matches 10 bases. Germline V gives CDR1 MNHEY, CDR2 SMNVEV (reference sequence). This CDR3 comprises 17 residues. Losses at the gene ends were 8 bases for V and 2 bases for J; bases not matched to a gene: 11. CDR3 amino acids: CASRLTSGATNTGELFF. CDR3 DNA: TGTGCCAGCCGCCTTACTAGCGGGGCCACAAACACCGGGGAGCTGTTTTTT.

The V call is TRBV18, the J call TRBJ2-7, with TRBD1 matching 8 bases. The V and J ends lost 4 bases and 3 bases, in that order; junction bases with no gene match: 2. The CDR3 covers 13 residues. Germline V CDR1 and CDR2: KGHSH, LQKENI. The CDR3 DNA is TGTGCCAGCTCACAAGGACAGGGCTACGAGCAGTACTTC. It is translated as CASSQGQGYEQYF.

This sequence joins TRBV27 and TRBJ2-7; D might be TRBD2 (6 bases). Germline V gene lookup returns CDR1 MNHEY and CDR2 SMNVEV (reference sequence). V was pared by 3 bases and J by 3 bases, with 12 bases between. The CDR3 covers 14 residues. CDR3 nucleotide sequence: TGTGCCAGCAGTTTCGGCGGGATTAGCTACGAGCAGTACTTC. It codes for CASSFGGISYEQYF.

The V call is TRBV6-1, the J call TRBJ1-1; possible D gene TRBD1, 5 bases. The germline V and J ends were trimmed by 3 bases and 3 bases, with 11 bases remaining between them. Per germline, CDR1 MNHNS and CDR2 SASEGT. The CDR3 totals 14 residues. The CDR3: CASSDRWGDTEAFF. CDR3 bases: TGTGCCAGCAGTGACAGGTGGGGCGACACTGAAGCTTTCTTT.

This chain uses TRBV12-5 with TRBJ1-2; D is possibly TRBD1 (5 bases). CDR3 length equals 16 residues. Between the trimmed V and J ends, which lost 0 bases and 2 bases, there was a span of 13 bases. Germline assignment: CDR1 LGHNT and CDR2 FRNRAP. The CDR3 DNA is TGTGCTAGTGGTTTGGTACTCGGGGGAAGGAACTATGGCTACACCTTC. Amino acids: CASGLVLGGRNYGYTF.

This sequence joins TRBV25-1 and TRBJ2-3; 8 bases line up with TRBD2. Germline V gives CDR1 MGHDK, CDR2 SYGVNS. The CDR3 has 14 residues. J gave up 2 bases and V 7 bases, and 5 bases lay outside the gene matches. CDR3: CASTGLAPTDTQYF. The CDR3 DNA reads TGTGCCAGCACCGGACTAGCACCCACAGATACGCAGTATTTT. Combining the CDR3 with reference TRBV25-1 and TRBJ2-3 gives the whole variable domain EADIYQTPRYLVIGTGKKITLECSQTMGHDKMYWYQQDPGMELHLIHYSYGVNSTEKGDLSSESTVSRIRTEHFPLTLESARPSHTSQYLCASTGLAPTDTQYFGPGTRLTVL.

The chain links TRBV4-1 to TRBJ1-1, with 7 nucleotides matching TRBD1. J gave up 5 bases and V 2 bases, and 8 bases lay outside the gene matches. CDR3 length equals 15 residues. Germline values: CDR1 MGHRA, CDR2 YSYEKL. DNA for the CDR3: TGCGCCAGCAGCCAACTCTCCAGGGGGGATACTGAAGCTTTCTTT. Residues: CASSQLSRGDTEAFF.

The genes are TRBV6-6 and TRBJ2-7; TRBD1 matches at 7 bases. The J segment lost 6 bases and the V segment lost 0 bases, leaving 8 bases of the junction unmatched. Germline V gene lookup returns CDR1 MNHNY and CDR2 SVGAGI (reference sequence). CDR3 length: 15 amino acids. The CDR3 loop is CASSYSNQGDGEQYF. The CDR3 DNA reads as TGTGCCAGCAGTTACTCGAACCAGGGGGACGGCGAGCAGTACTTC.

This sequence joins TRBV19 and TRBJ1-1; no firm D call. The germline V and J ends were trimmed by 7 bases and 4 bases, with 13 bases remaining between them. Germline V CDR1 and CDR2: LNHDA, SQIVND (reference sequence). The CDR3 runs to 13 residues. The CDR3 DNA reads as TGTGCCAGTATGGTCCCGGGAAGCACTGAAGCTTTCTTT. This gives the protein CASMVPGSTEAFF.

For the CDR3, the DNA is TGTGCCAGCAGCTTAACGTCGGGGGGCAACTATGGCTACACCTTC. It is translated as CASSLTSGGNYGYTF. The gene calls are TRBV7-3 and TRBJ1-2; a possible D gene is TRBD1 (6 bases). Trimming shortened V by 0 bases and J by 2 bases, and 10 bases separated the two germline ends. CDR3 length: 15 residues. Germline V lookup: CDR1 SGHTA, CDR2 FQGTGA.

This chain connects TRBV6-5 to TRBJ1-5; no definite D call. This CDR3 is 11 amino acids long. Trimming left V 4 bases short and J 7 bases short, with 5 bases between. CDR1 and CDR2 (germline): MNHEY, SVGAGI. In nucleotides, the CDR3 is TGTGCCAGCAGTTCGACACAGCCCCAGCATTTT. This codes for CASSSTQPQHF.

The V gene is TRBV2, the J gene TRBJ2-3, with D hard to call. This CDR3 is 13 amino acids long. V gave up 4 bases and J gave up 1 base, with 6 bases separating them. CDR1 is SNHLY, CDR2 FYNNEI, per germline. DNA for the CDR3: TGTGCCAGCAGTGCTGGCCGCACAGATACGCAGTATTTT. Translation gives CASSAGRTDTQYF.

The chain is built from TRBV30 and TRBJ1-1; D not certain. The CDR3 sequence is 12 residues long. Germline-derived CDR1 and CDR2 are GTSNPN and SVGIG (reference sequence). Between the trimmed V and J ends, which lost 1 base and 7 bases, there was a span of 10 bases. CDR3 DNA: TGTGCCTGGAGTGGGGCAAGCTTTGAAGCTTTCTTT. Its protein product is CAWSGASFEAFF. The full variable domain, with the rest looked up from reference TRBV30 and TRBJ1-1, is SQTIHQWPATLVQPVGSPLSLECTVEGTSNPNLYWYRQAAGRGLQLLFYSVGIGQISSEVPQNLSASRPQDRQFILSSKKLLLSDSGFYLCAWSGASFEAFFGQGTRLTVV.

This chain uses TRBV27 with TRBJ1-2, with TRBD1 matching over 10 bases. The CDR3 contains 15 residues. Per the germline V gene, CDR1 is MNHEY and CDR2 is SMNVEV (reference sequence). J gave up 7 bases and V 4 bases, and 9 bases lay outside the gene matches. The CDR3 DNA follows: TGTGCCAGCAGTTCCCGACAGGGGGCAATCTTTGGCTACACCTTC. Its protein is CASSSRQGAIFGYTF.

J is TRBJ2-7 and V is TRBV9, with 7 bases that match TRBD2. The V segment lost 5 bases and the J segment 2 bases; nucleotides outside the gene matches: 10. The CDR3 contains 15 residues. Germline V gene lookup returns CDR1 SGDLS and CDR2 YYNGEE. The CDR3 nucleotides are TGTGCCAGCAGTCATCTAGCGGAGGGCCCCTACGAGCAGTACTTC. Translated: CASSHLAEGPYEQYF.

The rearrangement joins TRBV9 to TRBJ2-7, with D possibly TRBD2 on 6 matching bases. V was cut by 4 bases and J by 3 bases, with 14 bases left in between. Germline assignment: CDR1 SGDLS and CDR2 YYNGEE. This CDR3 contains 14 residues. The DNA for the CDR3 is TGTGCCAGCAGCACCGACCTAGCGAACTACGAGCAGTACTTC. Encoded protein: CASSTDLANYEQYF.

The J gene is TRBJ1-4, the V gene TRBV6-5; 9 bases line up with TRBD1. The J segment lost 5 bases and the V segment lost 2 bases, leaving 0 bases of the junction unmatched. The CDR3 is 14 residues long. Germline loops: CDR1 MNHEY, CDR2 SVGAGI. The CDR3 loop is CASSYGTGNEKLFF. The DNA for the CDR3 is TGTGCCAGCAGTTACGGGACAGGGAATGAAAAACTGTTTTTT.

The chain is built from TRBV19 and TRBJ2-1; weak D call: TRBD2 (5 bases). Trimming removed 3 bases at V and 5 bases at J, with 14 bases between. Germline CDR1 and CDR2: LNHDA and SQIVND (reference sequence). This CDR3 has 15 amino acids. CDR3 protein: CASSMGVGLHNEQFF. CDR3 coding DNA: TGTGCCAGTAGTATGGGTGTTGGACTTCACAATGAGCAGTTCTTC.

The chain employs TRBV28 and TRBJ1-1; TRBD1 is a possible D gene (5 bases). V was shortened by 5 bases and J by 6 bases, with 16 bases between the two germline ends. The CDR3 contains 14 residues. Germline V gene lookup returns CDR1 MDHEN and CDR2 SYDVKM. The CDR3 sequence: CASSPPAGRAEAFF. The CDR3 DNA follows: TGTGCCAGCAGTCCTCCGGCGGGACGAGCTGAAGCTTTCTTT.

The chain couples TRBV7-9 to TRBJ2-6; unclear D gene. Germline-derived CDR1 and CDR2 are SEHNR and FQNEAQ (reference sequence). This CDR3 has 14 amino acids. Deletions cut 5 bases from V and 7 bases from J, with 12 bases between. CDR3 sequence: CASSPPWSANVLTF. As DNA, the CDR3 is TGTGCCAGCAGCCCCCCCTGGAGCGCCAACGTCCTGACTTTC.